Listed below are T cell receptor beta chains from one sample, sequenced in a study of blood T cell repertoires in COVID-19. Assay: immunoSEQ multiplex PCR; the TCRdb copy retains only in-frame clones and omits some. There are 120,000 or so clones in the sample; around four fifths occur only once, and 25% lies in the top ten. Sequences were obtained from peripheral blood. These receptors originate from a human donor in a cohort sampled during active COVID-19. Both conserved end residues are part of each CDR3. Fields, in order: CDR3 length, V gene, D gene, J gene, clone size, CDR3 DNA, CDR3 protein. The D gene is left open where the match is weak. For some rows the clone size is stated as once, few or many, or as a class when expanded; others skip it.

16	TRBV5-6	.	TRBJ1-6	.	TGTGCCAGCAGCTCGGCGAGACTGAGGAGTAATTCACCCCTCCACTTT	CASSSARLRSNSPLHF
15	TRBV28	TRBD1	TRBJ2-7	.	TGTGCCAGCAGTTCCGGGACAGGGATTTCCTACGAGCAGTACTTC	CASSSGTGISYEQYF
11	TRBV28	.	TRBJ2-7	once	TGTGCCAGCAGTGTGAGGTACGAGCAGTACTTC	CASSVRYEQYF
17	TRBV15	TRBD1	TRBJ2-1	.	TGTGCCACCAGCAGAGACCCCCCCGGGACAGCCTACAATGAGCAGTTCTTC	CATSRDPPGTAYNEQFF
17	TRBV2	TRBD2	TRBJ2-3	few	TGTGCCAGCATTCCCCCCAGCGGGGGGCCTAGCACAGATACGCAGTATTTT	CASIPPSGGPSTDTQYF
15	TRBV5-6	.	TRBJ2-1	.	TGTGCCAGCGCATCGGAGGGGGGGATCTACAATGAGCAGTTCTTC	CASASEGGIYNEQFF
12	TRBV7-8	.	TRBJ1-1	.	TGTGCCAGCAGCTTAGCCGGACAGGAAGCTTTCTTT	CASSLAGQEAFF
17	TRBV19	TRBD1	TRBJ1-1	few	TGTGCCAGTAGTATTGGCAGGGGGACCTATAAGAGGGCTGAAGCTTTCTTT	CASSIGRGTYKRAEAFF
16	TRBV10-3	.	TRBJ1-6	.	TGTGCCATCAGTGAGTCCCAACCCGACGGGAATTCACCCCTCCACTTT	CAISESQPDGNSPLHF
15	TRBV5-4	TRBD1	TRBJ2-2	.	TGTGCCAGCAGCCCAAGGACAGGGGAGACCGGGGAGCTGTTTTTT	CASSPRTGETGELFF
15	TRBV2	.	TRBJ2-3	once	TGTGCCAGCAGTGGGGTGAGGGGCGCGGGGGATACGCAGTATTTT	CASSGVRGAGDTQYF
14	TRBV7-2	.	TRBJ2-5	once	TGTGCCAGCAGCTTAGCGTCGAACCGGGAGACCCAGTACTTC	CASSLASNRETQYF
14	TRBV28	TRBD1	TRBJ2-7	.	TGTGCCAGCAGTCGACCGGGACAGCCCTACGAGCAGTACTTC	CASSRPGQPYEQYF
13	TRBV6-5	.	TRBJ1-2	.	TGTGCCAGCAGTTATAACAGGGACTATGGCTACACCTTC	CASSYNRDYGYTF
13	TRBV25-1	TRBD1	TRBJ1-2	.	TGTGCCAGCAGGCAAGGGGGCCTATCCGGCTACACCTTC	CASRQGGLSGYTF
16	TRBV5-4	TRBD1	TRBJ1-1	.	TGTGCCAGCAGCGATCGGACAGGGGGAGTGAACACTGAAGCTTTCTTT	CASSDRTGGVNTEAFF
12	TRBV19	.	TRBJ1-2	.	TGTGCCAGTAGTGGCAGGGACTATGGCTACACCTTC	CASSGRDYGYTF
13	TRBV5-3	.	TRBJ2-4	.	TGTGCCAGAAGCTTGGGCGGAGCAAACATTCAGTACTTC	CARSLGGANIQYF
18	TRBV10-3	TRBD1	TRBJ2-1	.	TGTGCCATCAGTGAGTCGATCATTGAGACAGGGGCCGGCAATGAGCAGTTCTTC	CAISESIIETGAGNEQFF
11	TRBV27	.	TRBJ2-1	.	TGTGCCAGCAGTCAAGCGGGTTCGCAGTTCTTC	CASSQAGSQFF
15	TRBV3-1/TRBV3-2	TRBD2	TRBJ2-2	.	TGTGCCAGCAGCTTCCGACTAGCCTACACCGGGGAGCTGTTTTTT	CASSFRLAYTGELFF
16	TRBV6-6	TRBD1	TRBJ2-2	.	TGTGCCAGCACCCCGGGCGGGACAGGGAACACCGGGGAGCTGTTTTTT	CASTPGGTGNTGELFF
15	TRBV30	TRBD2	TRBJ2-7	once	TGTGCCTGGAGTGTACAACTAGCGGGGATTGATGGGCAGTACTTC	CAWSVQLAGIDGQYF
14	TRBV7-2	.	TRBJ2-7	.	TGTGCCAGCAGCTCCCGTCCGGTTTCCTACGAGCAGTACTTC	CASSSRPVSYEQYF
15	TRBV28	TRBD1	TRBJ1-2	.	TGTGCCAGCAGTTTATCGGCAGGGGGAATCTATGGCTACACCTTC	CASSLSAGGIYGYTF
16	TRBV25-1	TRBD2	TRBJ2-3	.	TGTGCCAGCAGTGAATTCGGGCTAGCGGGGAGTGGCACGCAGTATTTT	CASSEFGLAGSGTQYF
13	TRBV7-2	.	TRBJ2-3	.	TGTGCCAGCAGCTTAGTTGGGGGGGATACGCAGTATTTT	CASSLVGGDTQYF
19	TRBV24-1	TRBD2	TRBJ2-3	.	TGTGCCACCAGTGATCGTTGGGGGGGAATAGCGGATAGCACAGATACGCAGTATTTT	CATSDRWGGIADSTDTQYF
18	TRBV10-1	TRBD1	TRBJ1-5	.	TGCGCCATCATTCTTCCCGCCAGGGGGAGGAATAGCAATCAGCCCCAGCATTTT	CAIILPARGRNSNQPQHF
16	TRBV6-2/TRBV6-3	TRBD1	TRBJ2-6	.	TGTGCCAGCAGACCTACAGGGGCGCGAGGGGCCAACGTCCTGACTTTC	CASRPTGARGANVLTF
17	TRBV28	TRBD2	TRBJ2-4	.	TGTGCCAGCAGCCTCTCCCCGGGGGGGCTGGCCAAAAACATTCAGTACTTC	CASSLSPGGLAKNIQYF
17	TRBV7-9	TRBD1	TRBJ1-1	once	TGTGCCAGCAGCTTAGCCCGACAGGGGGCTTGGAACACTGAAGCTTTCTTT	CASSLARQGAWNTEAFF
14	TRBV5-4	TRBD1	TRBJ1-2	.	TGTGCCAGCAGCAGCACAGGGGGCAACTATGGCTACACCTTC	CASSSTGGNYGYTF
13	TRBV19	.	TRBJ1-5	.	TGTGCCAGTAGTAGCCTAGGGGGTCAGCCCCAGCATTTT	CASSSLGGQPQHF
15	TRBV15	TRBD2	TRBJ2-5	.	TGTGCCACCAGCGTAGCGGGAGACCTCCAAGAGACCCAGTACTTC	CATSVAGDLQETQYF
13	TRBV6-2/TRBV6-3	.	TRBJ2-7	few	TGTGCCAGCAACCCGGGACTTTCCTACGAGCAGTACTTC	CASNPGLSYEQYF
16	TRBV5-6	TRBD1	TRBJ1-4	.	TGTGCCAGCAGCCCCCGGTGGGGGACAGGGATGGAAAAACTGTTTTTT	CASSPRWGTGMEKLFF